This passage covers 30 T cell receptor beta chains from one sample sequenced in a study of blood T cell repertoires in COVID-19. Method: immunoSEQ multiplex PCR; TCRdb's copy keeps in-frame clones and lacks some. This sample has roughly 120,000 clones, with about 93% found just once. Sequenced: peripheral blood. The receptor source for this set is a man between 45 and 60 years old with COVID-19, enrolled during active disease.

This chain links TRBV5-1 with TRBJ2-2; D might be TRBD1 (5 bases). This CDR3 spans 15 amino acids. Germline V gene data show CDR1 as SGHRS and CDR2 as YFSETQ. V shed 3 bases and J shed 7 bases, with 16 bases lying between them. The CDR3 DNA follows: TGCGCCAGCAGCTCTGCCTCAGGGTCTCACGGGGAGCTGTTTTTT. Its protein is CASSSASGSHGELFF.

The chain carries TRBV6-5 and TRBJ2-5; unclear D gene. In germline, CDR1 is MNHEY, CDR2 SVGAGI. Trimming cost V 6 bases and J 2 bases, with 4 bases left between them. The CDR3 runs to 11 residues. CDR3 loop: CASRRQETQYF. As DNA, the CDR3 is TGTGCCAGCAGGCGACAAGAGACCCAGTACTTC.

The CDR3: CASSLSPRGSYTEAFF. The CDR3, as DNA: TGTGCCAGTAGTCTTTCCCCCAGGGGGAGCTACACTGAAGCTTTCTTT. The chain joins TRBV19 to TRBJ1-1; 7 bases are a match to TRBD1. Unmatched junction bases numbered 12, after V lost 5 bases and J lost 3 bases. From germline, CDR1 is LNHDA and CDR2 SQIVND (reference sequence). CDR3 length equals 16 residues.

The CDR3 DNA is TGTGCCAGCAGTCTCTCCTCTGTCAGCTCCTACAATGAGCAGTTCTTC. Protein product: CASSLSSVSSYNEQFF. This rearrangement joins TRBV6-2 or TRBV6-3 to TRBJ2-1; D unresolved. V was pared by 5 bases and J by 0 bases, with 14 bases between. Germline values: CDR1 MNHEY, CDR2 SVGEGT. The CDR3 is 16 amino acids.

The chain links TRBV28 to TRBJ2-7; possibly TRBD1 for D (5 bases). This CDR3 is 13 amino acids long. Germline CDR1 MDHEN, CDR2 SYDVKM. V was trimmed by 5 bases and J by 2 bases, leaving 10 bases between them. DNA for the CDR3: TGTGCCAGCAGTGTCAGCAGGGCCTACGAGCAGTACTTC. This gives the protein CASSVSRAYEQYF.

The CDR3 DNA sequence: TGTGCCAGCAGCGATACCGGGACTAGCGATGAGCAGTTCTTC. Amino acids: CASSDTGTSDEQFF. This rearrangement joins TRBV6-5 to TRBJ2-1; 10 bases map to TRBD2. Germline V gene lookup returns CDR1 MNHEY and CDR2 SVGAGI. The CDR3 spans 14 residues. Trimming removed 6 bases from V and 8 bases from J; junction bases left unmatched: 7.

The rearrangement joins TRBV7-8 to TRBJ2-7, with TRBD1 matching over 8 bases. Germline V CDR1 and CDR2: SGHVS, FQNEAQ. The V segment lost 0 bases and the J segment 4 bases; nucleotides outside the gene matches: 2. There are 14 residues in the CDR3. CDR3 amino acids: CASSLARTGYEQYV. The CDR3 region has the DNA TGTGCCAGCAGCTTAGCGCGGACAGGGTACGAGCAGTACGTC.

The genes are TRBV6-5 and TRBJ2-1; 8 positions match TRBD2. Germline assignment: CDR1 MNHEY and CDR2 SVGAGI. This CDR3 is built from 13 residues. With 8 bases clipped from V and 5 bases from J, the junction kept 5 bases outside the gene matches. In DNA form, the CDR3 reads TGTGCCAGCGAGCGGGAGCTAAACAATGAGCAGTTCTTC. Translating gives CASERELNNEQFF.

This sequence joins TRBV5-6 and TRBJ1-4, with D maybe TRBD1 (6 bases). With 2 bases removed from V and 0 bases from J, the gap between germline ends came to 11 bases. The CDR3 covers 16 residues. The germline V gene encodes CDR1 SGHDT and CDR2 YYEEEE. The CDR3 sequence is CASSLQGYATNEKLFF. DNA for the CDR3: TGTGCCAGCAGCTTACAGGGATATGCAACTAATGAAAAACTGTTTTTT.

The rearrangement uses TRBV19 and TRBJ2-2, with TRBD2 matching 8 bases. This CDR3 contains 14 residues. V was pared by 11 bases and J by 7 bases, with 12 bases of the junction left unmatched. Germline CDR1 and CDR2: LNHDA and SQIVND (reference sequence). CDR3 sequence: CASGGVGYGGELFF. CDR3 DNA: TGTGCCTCGGGAGGGGTGGGGTACGGCGGGGAGCTGTTTTTT.

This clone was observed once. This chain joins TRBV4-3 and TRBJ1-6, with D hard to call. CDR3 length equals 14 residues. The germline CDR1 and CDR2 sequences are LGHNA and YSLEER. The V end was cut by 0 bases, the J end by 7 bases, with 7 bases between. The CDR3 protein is CASSQEGENSPLHF. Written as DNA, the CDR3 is TGCGCCAGCAGCCAAGAGGGAGAGAATTCACCCCTCCACTTT.

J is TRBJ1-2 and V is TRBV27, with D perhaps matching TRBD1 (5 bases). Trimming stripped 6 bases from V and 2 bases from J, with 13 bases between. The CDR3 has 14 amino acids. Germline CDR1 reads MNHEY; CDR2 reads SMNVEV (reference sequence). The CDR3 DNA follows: TGTGCCAGCAGACCCGTCGACAGAAACTATGGCTACACCTTC. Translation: CASRPVDRNYGYTF.

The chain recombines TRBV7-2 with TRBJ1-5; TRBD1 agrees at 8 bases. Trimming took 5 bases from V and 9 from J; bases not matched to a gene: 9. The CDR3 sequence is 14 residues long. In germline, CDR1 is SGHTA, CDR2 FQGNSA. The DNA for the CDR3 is TGTGCCAGCAGCCCTGACAGGGGATGGTGGCCCCAGCATTTT. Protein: CASSPDRGWWPQHF. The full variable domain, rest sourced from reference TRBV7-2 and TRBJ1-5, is GAGVSQSPSNKVTEKGKDVELRCDPISGHTALYWYRQSLGQGLEFLIYFQGNSAPDKSGLPSDRFSAERTGGSVSTLTIQRTQQEDSAVYLCASSPDRGWWPQHFGDGTRLSIL.

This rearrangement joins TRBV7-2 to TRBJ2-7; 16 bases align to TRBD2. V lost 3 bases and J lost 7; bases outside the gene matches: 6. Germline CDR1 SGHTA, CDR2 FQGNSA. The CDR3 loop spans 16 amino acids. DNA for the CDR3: TGTGCCAGCAGCTTCGGGACTAGCGGGAGGGCCCGTGAGCAGTACTTC. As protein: CASSFGTSGRAREQYF. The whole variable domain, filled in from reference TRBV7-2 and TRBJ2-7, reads GAGVSQSPSNKVTEKGKDVELRCDPISGHTALYWYRQSLGQGLEFLIYFQGNSAPDKSGLPSDRFSAERTGGSVSTLTIQRTQQEDSAVYLCASSFGTSGRAREQYFGPGTRLTVT.

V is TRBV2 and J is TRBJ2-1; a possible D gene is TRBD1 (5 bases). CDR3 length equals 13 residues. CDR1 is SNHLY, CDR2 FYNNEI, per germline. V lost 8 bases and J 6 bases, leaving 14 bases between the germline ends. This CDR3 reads CASRQTVSNEQFF. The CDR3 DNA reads TGTGCCAGCCGTCAGACAGTGAGCAATGAGCAGTTCTTC.

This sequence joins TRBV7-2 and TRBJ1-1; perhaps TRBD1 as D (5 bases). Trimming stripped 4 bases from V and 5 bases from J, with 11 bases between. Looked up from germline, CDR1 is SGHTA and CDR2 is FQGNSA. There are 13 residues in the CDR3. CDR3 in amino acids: CASSSPGLTEAFF. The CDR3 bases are TGTGCCAGCAGCTCTCCAGGGTTAACTGAAGCTTTCTTT.

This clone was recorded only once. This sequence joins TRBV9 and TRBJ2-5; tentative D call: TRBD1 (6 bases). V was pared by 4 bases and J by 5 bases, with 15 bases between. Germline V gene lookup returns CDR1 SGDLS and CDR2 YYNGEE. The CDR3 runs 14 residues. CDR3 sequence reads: CASSLQGERETQYF. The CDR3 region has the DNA TGTGCCAGCAGCCTACAGGGAGAACGGGAGACCCAGTACTTC.

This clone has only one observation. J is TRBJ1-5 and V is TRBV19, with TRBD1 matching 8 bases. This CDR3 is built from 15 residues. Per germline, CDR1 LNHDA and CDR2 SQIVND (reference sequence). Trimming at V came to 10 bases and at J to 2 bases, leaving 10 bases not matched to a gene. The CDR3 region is CATRSGGSGNQPQHF. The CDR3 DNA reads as TGTGCCACCCGTTCAGGGGGCTCGGGCAATCAGCCCCAGCATTTT.

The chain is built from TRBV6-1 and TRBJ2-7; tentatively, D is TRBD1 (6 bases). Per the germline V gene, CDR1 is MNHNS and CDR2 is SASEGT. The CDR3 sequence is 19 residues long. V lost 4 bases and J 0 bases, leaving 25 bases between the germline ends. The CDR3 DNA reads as TGTGCCAGCAGTGCGATAAAAGGGACAACTAAGGGGATCTCCTACGAGCAGTACGTC. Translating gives CASSAIKGTTKGISYEQYV.

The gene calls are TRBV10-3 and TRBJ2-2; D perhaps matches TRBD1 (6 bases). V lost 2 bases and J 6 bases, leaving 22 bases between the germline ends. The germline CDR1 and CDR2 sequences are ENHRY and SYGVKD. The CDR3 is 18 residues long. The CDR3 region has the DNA TGTGCCATCAGTGAGGTAGGGACACGCGGTCTTAGGCCCGGGGAGCTGTTTTTT. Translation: CAISEVGTRGLRPGELFF.

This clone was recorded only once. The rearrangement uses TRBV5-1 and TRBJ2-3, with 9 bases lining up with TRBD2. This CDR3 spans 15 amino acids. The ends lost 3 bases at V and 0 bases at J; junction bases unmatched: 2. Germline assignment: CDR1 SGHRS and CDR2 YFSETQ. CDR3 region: CASSSSGRSTDTQYF. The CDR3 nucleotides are TGCGCCAGCAGCTCAAGCGGGAGGAGCACAGATACGCAGTATTTT.

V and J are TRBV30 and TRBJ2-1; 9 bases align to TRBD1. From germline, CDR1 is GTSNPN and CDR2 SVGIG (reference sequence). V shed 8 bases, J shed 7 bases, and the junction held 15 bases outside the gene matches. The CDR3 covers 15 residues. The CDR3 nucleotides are TGTGCCGTCCGACGGCCGGGACAGGGCTCGAATGAGCAGTTCTTC. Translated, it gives CAVRRPGQGSNEQFF. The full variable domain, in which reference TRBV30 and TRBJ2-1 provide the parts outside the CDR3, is SQTIHQWPATLVQPVGSPLSLECTVEGTSNPNLYWYRQAAGRGLQLLFYSVGIGQISSEVPQNLSASRPQDRQFILSSKKLLLSDSGFYLCAVRRPGQGSNEQFFGPGTRLTVL.

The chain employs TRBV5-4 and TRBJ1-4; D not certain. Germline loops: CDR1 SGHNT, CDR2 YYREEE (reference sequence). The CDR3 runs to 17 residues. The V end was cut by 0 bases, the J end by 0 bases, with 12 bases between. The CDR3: CASSLDPRGTTNEKLFF. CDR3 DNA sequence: TGTGCCAGCAGCTTGGATCCCCGCGGTACAACTAATGAAAAACTGTTTTTT.

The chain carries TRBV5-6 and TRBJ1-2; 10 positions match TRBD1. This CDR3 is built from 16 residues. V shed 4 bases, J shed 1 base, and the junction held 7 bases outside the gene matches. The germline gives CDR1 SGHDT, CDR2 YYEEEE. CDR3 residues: CASSADRGQINYGYTF. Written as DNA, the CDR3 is TGTGCCAGCAGCGCCGACAGGGGGCAGATTAACTATGGCTACACCTTC.

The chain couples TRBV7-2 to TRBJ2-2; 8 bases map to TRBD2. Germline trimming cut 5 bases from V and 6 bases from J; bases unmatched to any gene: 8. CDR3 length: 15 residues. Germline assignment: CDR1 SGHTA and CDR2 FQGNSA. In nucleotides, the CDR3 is TGTGCCAGCAGCGCGGACAGAGCGGGAGCCGGGGAGCTGTTTTTT. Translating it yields CASSADRAGAGELFF.

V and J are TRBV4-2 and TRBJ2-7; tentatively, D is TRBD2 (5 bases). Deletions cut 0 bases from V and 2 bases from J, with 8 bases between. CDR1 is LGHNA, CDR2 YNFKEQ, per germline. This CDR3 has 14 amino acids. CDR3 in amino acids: CASSQDDGTYEQYF. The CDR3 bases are TGTGCCAGCAGCCAAGATGACGGGACCTACGAGCAGTACTTC.

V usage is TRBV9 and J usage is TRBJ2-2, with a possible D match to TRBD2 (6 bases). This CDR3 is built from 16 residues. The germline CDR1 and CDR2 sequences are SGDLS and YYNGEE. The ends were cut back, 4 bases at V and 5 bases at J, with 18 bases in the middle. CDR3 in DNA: TGTGCCAGCAGCCCACTGGGACTCCCAGGGACCGGGGAGCTGTTTTTT. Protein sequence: CASSPLGLPGTGELFF.

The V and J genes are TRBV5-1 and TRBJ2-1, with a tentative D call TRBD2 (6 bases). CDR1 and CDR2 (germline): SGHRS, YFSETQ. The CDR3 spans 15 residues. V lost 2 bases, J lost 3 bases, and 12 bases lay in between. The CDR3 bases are TGCGCCAGCAGCTTCGCCGCGGGACGCTACAATGAGCAGTTCTTC. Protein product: CASSFAAGRYNEQFF.

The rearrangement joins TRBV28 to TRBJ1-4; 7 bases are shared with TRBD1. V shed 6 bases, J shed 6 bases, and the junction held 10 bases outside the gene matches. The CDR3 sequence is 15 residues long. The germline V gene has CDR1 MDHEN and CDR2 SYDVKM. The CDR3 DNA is TGTGCCAGCAGAAGAGACAGGGCGTATGATGAAAAACTGTTTTTT. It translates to CASRRDRAYDEKLFF.

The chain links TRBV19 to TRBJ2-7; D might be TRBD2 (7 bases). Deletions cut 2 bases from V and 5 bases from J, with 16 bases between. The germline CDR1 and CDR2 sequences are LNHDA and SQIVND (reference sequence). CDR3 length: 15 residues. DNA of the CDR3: TGTGCCAGTAGTATAAGGGGGGGACATGTTGACGAGCAGTACTTC. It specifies CASSIRGGHVDEQYF.